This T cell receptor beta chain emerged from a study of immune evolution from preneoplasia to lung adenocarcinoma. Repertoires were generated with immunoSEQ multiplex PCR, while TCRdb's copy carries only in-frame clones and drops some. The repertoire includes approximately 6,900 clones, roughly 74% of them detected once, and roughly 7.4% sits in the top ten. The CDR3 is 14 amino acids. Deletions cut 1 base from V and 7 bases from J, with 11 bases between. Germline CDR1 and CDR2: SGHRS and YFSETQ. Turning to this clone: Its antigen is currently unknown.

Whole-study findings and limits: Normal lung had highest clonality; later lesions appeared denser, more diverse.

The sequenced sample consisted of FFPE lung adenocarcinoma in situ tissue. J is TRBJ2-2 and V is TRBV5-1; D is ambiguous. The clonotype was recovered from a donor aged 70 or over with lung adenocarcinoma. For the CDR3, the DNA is TGCGCCAGCAGCTTGATGACCTCTAACGGGGAGCTGTTTTTT. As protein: CASSLMTSNGELFF.